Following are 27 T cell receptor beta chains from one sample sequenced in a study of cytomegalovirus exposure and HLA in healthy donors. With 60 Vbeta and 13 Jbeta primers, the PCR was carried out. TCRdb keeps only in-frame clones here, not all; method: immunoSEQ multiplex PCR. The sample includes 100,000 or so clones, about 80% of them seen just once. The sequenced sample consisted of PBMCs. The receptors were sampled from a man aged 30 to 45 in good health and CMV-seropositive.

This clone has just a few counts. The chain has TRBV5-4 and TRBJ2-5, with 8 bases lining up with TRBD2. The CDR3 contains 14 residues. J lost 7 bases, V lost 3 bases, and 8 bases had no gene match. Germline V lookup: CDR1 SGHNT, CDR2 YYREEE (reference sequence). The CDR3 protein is CASSSSGTRGTQYF. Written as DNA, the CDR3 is TGTGCCAGCAGCTCCTCTGGGACTAGGGGGACCCAGTACTTC.

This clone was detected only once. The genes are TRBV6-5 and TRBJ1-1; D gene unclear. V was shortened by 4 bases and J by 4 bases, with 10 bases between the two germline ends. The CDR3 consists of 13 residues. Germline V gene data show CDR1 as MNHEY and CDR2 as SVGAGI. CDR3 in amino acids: CASSFGVGTEAFF. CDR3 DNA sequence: TGTGCCAGCAGTTTTGGAGTGGGCACTGAAGCTTTCTTT.

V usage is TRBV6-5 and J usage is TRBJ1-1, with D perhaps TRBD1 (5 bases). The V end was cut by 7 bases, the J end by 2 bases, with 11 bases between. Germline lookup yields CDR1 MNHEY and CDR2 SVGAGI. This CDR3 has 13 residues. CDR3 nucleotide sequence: TGTGCCAGCACCTCCGACAGAAACACTGAAGCTTTCTTT. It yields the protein CASTSDRNTEAFF.

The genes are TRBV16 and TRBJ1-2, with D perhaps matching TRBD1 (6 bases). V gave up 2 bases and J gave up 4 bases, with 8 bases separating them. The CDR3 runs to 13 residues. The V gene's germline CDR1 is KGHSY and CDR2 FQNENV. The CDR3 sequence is CASSQRGGYGYTF. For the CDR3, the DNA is TGTGCCAGCAGCCAACGAGGGGGCTATGGCTACACCTTC.

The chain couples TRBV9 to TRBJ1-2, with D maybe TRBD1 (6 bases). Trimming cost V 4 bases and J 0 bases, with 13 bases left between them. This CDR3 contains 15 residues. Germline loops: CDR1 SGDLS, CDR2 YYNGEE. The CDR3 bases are TGTGCCAGCAGCTCGGACAGCCGGGCTAACTATGGCTACACCTTC. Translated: CASSSDSRANYGYTF.

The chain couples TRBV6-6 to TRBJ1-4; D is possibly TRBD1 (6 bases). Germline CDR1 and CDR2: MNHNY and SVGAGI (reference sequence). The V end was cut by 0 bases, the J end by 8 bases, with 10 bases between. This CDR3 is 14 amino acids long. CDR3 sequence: CASSYSGGDEKLFF. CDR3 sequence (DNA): TGTGCCAGCAGTTACTCAGGGGGAGACGAAAAACTGTTTTTT.

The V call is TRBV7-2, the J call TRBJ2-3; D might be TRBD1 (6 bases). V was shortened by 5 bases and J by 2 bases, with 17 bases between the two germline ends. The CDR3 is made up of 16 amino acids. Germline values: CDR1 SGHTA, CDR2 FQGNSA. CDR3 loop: CASSLTNRVFTDTQYF. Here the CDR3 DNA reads TGTGCCAGCAGCCTTACAAACAGGGTTTTCACAGATACGCAGTATTTT.

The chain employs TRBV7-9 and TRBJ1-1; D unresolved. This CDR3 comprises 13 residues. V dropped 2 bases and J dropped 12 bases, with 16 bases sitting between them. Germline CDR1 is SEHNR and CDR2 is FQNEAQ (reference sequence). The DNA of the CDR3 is TGTGCCAGCAGCTTAAGTGGCACCTTGAAGACTTTCTTT. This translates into CASSLSGTLKTFF.

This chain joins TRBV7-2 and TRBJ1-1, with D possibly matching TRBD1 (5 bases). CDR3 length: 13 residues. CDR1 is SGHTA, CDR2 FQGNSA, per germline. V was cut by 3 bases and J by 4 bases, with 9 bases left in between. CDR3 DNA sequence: TGTGCCAGCAGCTTGCAGGGTGCCACTGAAGCTTTCTTT. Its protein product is CASSLQGATEAFF.

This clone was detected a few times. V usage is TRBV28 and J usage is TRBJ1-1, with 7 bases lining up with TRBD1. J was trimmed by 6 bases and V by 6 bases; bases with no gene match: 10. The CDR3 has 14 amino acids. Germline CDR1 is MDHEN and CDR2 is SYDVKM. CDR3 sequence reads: CASSRAGGWAEAFF. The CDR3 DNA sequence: TGTGCCAGCAGCCGAGCAGGGGGATGGGCTGAAGCTTTCTTT.

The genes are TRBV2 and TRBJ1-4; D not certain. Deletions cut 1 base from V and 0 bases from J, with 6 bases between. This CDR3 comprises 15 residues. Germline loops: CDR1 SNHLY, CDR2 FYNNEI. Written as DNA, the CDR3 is TGTGCCAGCAGTGAAGAGAGCGCAACTAATGAAAAACTGTTTTTT. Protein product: CASSEESATNEKLFF.

The CDR3 protein is CASNAEGTGELFF. CDR3 coding DNA: TGTGCCAGCAACGCTGAGGGCACCGGGGAGCTGTTTTTT. The rearrangement uses TRBV2 and TRBJ2-2; TRBD2 is a possible D gene (5 bases). V shed 7 bases and J shed 4 bases, with 10 bases lying between them. CDR1 and CDR2 from the germline V gene are SNHLY and FYNNEI. CDR3 size: 13 residues.

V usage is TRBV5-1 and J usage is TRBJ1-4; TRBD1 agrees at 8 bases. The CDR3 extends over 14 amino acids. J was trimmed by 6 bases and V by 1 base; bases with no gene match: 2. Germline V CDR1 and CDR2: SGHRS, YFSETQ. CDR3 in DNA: TGCGCCAGCAGCTTGCCGGGACAGGATGAAAAACTGTTTTTT. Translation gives CASSLPGQDEKLFF.

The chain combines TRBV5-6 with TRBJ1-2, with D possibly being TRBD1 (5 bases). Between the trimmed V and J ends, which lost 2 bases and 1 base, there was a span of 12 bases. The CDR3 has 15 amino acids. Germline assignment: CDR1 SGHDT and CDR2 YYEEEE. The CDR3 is CASSFGGVGNYGYTF. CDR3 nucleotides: TGTGCCAGCAGCTTTGGGGGGGTCGGTAACTATGGCTACACCTTC.

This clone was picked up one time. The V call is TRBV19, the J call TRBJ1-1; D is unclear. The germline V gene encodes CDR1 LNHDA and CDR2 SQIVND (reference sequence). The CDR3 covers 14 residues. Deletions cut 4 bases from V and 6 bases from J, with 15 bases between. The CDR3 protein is CASSTGWVEAEAFF. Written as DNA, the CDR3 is TGTGCCAGTAGTACGGGGTGGGTCGAGGCTGAAGCTTTCTTT.

The CDR3 protein is CASSPGTGLYGYTF. CDR3 in DNA: TGCGCCAGCAGCCCCGGGACAGGGCTCTATGGCTACACCTTC. V gene TRBV5-1 combines with J gene TRBJ1-2, with 9 bases identical to TRBD1. The J segment lost 4 bases and the V segment lost 4 bases, leaving 5 bases of the junction unmatched. Per germline, CDR1 SGHRS and CDR2 YFSETQ. This CDR3 has 14 amino acids. Full variable domain (outside the CDR3, taken from reference TRBV5-1 and TRBJ1-2): KAGVTQTPRYLIKTRGQQVTLSCSPISGHRSVSWYQQTPGQGLQFLFEYFSETQRNKGNFPGRFSGRQFSNSRSEMNVSTLELGDSALYLCASSPGTGLYGYTFGSGTRLTVV.

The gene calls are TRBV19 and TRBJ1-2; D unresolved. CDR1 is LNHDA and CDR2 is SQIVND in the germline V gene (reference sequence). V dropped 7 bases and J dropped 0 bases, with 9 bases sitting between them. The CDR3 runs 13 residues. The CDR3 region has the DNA TGTGCCAGTACCGTCAGTGCTAACTATGGCTACACCTTC. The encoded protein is CASTVSANYGYTF. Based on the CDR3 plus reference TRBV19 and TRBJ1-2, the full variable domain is DGGITQSPKYLFRKEGQNVTLSCEQNLNHDAMYWYRQDPGQGLRLIYYSQIVNDFQKGDIAEGYSVSREKKESFPLTVTSAQKNPTAFYLCASTVSANYGYTFGSGTRLTVV.

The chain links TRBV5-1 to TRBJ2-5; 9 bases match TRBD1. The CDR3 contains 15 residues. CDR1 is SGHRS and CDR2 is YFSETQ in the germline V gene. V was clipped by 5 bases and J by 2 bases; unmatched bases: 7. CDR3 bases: TGCGCCAGCAGTTTTGGGACAGGGCTGCAAGAGACCCAGTACTTC. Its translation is CASSFGTGLQETQYF.

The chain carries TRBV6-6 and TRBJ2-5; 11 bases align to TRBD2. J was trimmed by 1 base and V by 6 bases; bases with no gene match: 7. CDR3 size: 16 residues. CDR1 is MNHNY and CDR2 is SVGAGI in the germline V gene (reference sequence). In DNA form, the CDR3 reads TGTGCCAGCAGCCAGCTAGCGGGAGGCACCCAAGAGACCCAGTACTTC. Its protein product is CASSQLAGGTQETQYF.

The CDR3 here is CASSESGTGDTQYF. In DNA, the CDR3 is TGTGCCAGCAGTGAATCAGGGACAGGGGATACGCAGTATTTT. The gene calls are TRBV25-1 and TRBJ2-3; 9 positions match TRBD1. This CDR3 is 14 amino acids long. Germline V CDR1 and CDR2: MGHDK, SYGVNS. The trim removed 1 base at V and 6 bases at J, leaving 2 bases unmatched. The full variable domain, with the rest looked up from reference TRBV25-1 and TRBJ2-3, is EADIYQTPRYLVIGTGKKITLECSQTMGHDKMYWYQQDPGMELHLIHYSYGVNSTEKGDLSSESTVSRIRTEHFPLTLESARPSHTSQYLCASSESGTGDTQYFGPGTRLTVL.

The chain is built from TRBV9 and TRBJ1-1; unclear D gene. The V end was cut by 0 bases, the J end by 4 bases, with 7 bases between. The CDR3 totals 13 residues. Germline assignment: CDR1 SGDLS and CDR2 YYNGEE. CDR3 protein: CASSVGQITEAFF. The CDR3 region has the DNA TGTGCCAGCAGCGTAGGCCAGATCACTGAAGCTTTCTTT. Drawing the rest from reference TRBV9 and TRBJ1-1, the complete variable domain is DSGVTQTPKHLITATGQRVTLRCSPRSGDLSVYWYQQSLDQGLQFLIQYYNGEERAKGNILERFSAQQFPDLHSELNLSSLELGDSALYFCASSVGQITEAFFGQGTRLTVV.

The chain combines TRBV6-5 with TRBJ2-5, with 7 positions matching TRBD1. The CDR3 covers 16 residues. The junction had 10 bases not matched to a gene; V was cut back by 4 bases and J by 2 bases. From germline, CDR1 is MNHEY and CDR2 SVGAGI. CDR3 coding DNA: TGTGCCAGCAGTTTCCGGTCCGGGACAGCTCAAGAGACCCAGTACTTC. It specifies CASSFRSGTAQETQYF.

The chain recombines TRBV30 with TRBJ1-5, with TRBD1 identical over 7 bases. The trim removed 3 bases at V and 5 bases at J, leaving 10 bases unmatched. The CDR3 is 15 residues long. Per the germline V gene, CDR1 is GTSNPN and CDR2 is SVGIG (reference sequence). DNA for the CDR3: TGTGCCTGGAGAGACGGACAGGCGGACTATCAGCCCCAGCATTTT. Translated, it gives CAWRDGQADYQPQHF.

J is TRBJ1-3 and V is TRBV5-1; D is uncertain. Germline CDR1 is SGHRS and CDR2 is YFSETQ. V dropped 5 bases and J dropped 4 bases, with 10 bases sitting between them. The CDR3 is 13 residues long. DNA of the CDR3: TGCGCCAGCAGGCTGGCCTCCGGAAACACCATATATTTT. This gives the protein CASRLASGNTIYF.

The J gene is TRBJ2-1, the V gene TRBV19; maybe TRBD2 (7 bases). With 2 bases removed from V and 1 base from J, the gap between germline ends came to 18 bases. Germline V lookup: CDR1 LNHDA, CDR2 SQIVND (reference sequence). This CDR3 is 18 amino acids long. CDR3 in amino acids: CASSISSWGGRSYNEQFF. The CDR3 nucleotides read TGTGCCAGTAGTATATCATCATGGGGGGGCAGGTCCTACAATGAGCAGTTCTTC.

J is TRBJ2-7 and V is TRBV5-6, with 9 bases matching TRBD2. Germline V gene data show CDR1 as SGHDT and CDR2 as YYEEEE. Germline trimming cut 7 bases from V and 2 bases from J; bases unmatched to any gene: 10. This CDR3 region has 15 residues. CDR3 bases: TGTGCCAGCCATGGGGCTAGCGGGGCCGCCTACGAGCAGTACTTC. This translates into CASHGASGAAYEQYF.

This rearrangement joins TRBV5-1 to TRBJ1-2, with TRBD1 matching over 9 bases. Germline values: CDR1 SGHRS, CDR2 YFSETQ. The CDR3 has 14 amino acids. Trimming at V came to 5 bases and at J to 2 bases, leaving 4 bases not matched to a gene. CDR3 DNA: TGCGCCAGCAGGGGGACAGGGTTGAACTATGGCTACACCTTC. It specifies CASRGTGLNYGYTF. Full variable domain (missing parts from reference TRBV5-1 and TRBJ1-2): KAGVTQTPRYLIKTRGQQVTLSCSPISGHRSVSWYQQTPGQGLQFLFEYFSETQRNKGNFPGRFSGRQFSNSRSEMNVSTLELGDSALYLCASRGTGLNYGYTFGSGTRLTVV.